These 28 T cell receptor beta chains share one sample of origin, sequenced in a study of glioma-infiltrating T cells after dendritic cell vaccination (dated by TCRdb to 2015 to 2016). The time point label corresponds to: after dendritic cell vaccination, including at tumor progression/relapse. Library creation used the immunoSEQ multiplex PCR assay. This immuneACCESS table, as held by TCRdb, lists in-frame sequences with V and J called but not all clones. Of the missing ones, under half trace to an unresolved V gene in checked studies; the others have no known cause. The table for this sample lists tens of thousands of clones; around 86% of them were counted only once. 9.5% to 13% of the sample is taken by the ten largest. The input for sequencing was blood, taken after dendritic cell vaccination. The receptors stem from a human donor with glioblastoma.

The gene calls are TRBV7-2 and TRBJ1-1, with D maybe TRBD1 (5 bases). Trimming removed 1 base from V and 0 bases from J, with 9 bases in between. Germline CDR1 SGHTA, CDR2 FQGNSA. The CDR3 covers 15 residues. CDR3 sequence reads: CASSLGGGLNTEAFF. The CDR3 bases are TGTGCCAGCAGCTTAGGGGGGGGTTTGAACACTGAAGCTTTCTTT.

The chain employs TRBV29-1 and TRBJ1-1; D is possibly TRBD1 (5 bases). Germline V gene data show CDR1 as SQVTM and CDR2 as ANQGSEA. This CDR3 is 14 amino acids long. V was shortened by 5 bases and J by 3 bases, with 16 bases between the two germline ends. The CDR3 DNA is TGCAGCGTTAAGGGCGGGGGGTTGGACACTGAAGCTTTCTTT. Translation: CSVKGGGLDTEAFF.

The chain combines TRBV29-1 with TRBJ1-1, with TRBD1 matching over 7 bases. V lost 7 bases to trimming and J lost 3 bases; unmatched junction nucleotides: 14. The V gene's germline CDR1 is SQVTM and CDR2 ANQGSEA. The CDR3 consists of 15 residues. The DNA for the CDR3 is TGCAGCGGAGACGTACAGGGGAAGTCGGACACTGAAGCTTTCTTT. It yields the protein CSGDVQGKSDTEAFF.

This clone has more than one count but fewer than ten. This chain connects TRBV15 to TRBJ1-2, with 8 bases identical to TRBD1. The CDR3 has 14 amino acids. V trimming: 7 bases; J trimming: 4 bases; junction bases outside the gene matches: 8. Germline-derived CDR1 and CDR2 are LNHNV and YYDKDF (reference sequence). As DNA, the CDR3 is TGTGCCACCACTTCTACAGGGGGGTCCTATGGCTACACCTTC. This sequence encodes CATTSTGGSYGYTF.

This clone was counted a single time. This CDR3 reads CASSPPLKQYGYTF. For the CDR3, the DNA is TGTGCCAGCTCACCACCGCTGAAGCAATATGGCTACACCTTC. The J gene is TRBJ1-2, the V gene TRBV18, with no clear D. The CDR3 length is 14 residues. The V gene's germline CDR1 is KGHSH and CDR2 LQKENI. Trimming removed 0 bases from V and 5 bases from J, with 10 bases in between.

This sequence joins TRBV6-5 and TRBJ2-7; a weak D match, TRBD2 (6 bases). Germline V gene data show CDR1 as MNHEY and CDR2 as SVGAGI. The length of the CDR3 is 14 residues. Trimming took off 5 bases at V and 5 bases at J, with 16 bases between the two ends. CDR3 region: CASSEPGVLNEQYF. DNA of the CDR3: TGTGCCAGCAGTGAACCGGGGGTTCTCAACGAGCAGTACTTC.

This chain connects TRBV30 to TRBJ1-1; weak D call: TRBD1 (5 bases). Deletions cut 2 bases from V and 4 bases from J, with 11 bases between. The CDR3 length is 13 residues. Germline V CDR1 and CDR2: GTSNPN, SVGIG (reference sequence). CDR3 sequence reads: CAWSWGDLTEAFF. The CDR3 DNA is TGTGCCTGGAGTTGGGGGGACCTCACTGAAGCTTTCTTT.

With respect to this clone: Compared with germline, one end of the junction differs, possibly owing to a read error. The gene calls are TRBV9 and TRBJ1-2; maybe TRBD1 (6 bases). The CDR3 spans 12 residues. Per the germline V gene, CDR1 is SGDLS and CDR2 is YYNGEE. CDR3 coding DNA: TGTGCCAGCAGCGGATGGACACGGGACACCTCCTTC. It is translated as CASSGWTRDTSF.

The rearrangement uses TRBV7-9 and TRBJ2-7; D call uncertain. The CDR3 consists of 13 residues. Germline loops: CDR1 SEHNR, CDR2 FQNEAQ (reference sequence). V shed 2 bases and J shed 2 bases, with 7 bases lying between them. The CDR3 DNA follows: TGTGCCAGCAGCTTAACGGTTACCTACGAGCAGTACTTC. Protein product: CASSLTVTYEQYF.

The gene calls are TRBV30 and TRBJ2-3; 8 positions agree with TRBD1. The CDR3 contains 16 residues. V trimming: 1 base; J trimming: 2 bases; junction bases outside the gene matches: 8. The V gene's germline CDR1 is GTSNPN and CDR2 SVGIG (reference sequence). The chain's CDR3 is CAWSDRGRGLTDTQYF. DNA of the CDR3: TGTGCCTGGAGTGACCGAGGCAGGGGGCTCACAGATACGCAGTATTTT.

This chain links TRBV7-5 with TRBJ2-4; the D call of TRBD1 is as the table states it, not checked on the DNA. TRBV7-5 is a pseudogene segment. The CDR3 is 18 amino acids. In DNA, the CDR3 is TGTGCCAGAAGCTTAGATCGGGACAGCCAGCTAGCCAAAAACATTCAGTACTTC. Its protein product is CARSLDRDSQLAKNIQYF.

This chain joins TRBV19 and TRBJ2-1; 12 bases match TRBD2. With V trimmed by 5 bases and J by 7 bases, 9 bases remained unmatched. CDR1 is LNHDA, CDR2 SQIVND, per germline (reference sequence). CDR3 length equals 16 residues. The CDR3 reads CASSQLAGGFRNEQFF. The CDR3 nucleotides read TGTGCCAGTAGTCAACTAGCGGGAGGCTTCAGGAATGAGCAGTTCTTC.

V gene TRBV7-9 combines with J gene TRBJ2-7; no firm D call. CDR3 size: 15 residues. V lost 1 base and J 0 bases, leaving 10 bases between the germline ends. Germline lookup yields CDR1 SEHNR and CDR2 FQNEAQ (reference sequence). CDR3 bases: TGTGCCAGCAGCTTAGGGCAGGCGACCTCCTACGAGCAGTACTTC. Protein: CASSLGQATSYEQYF.

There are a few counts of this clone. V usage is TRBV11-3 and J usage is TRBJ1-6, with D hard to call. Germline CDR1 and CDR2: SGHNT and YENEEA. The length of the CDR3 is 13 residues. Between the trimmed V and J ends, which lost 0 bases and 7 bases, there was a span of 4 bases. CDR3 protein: CASSLDLNSPLHF. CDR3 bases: TGTGCCAGCAGCTTAGACTTGAATTCACCCCTCCACTTT.

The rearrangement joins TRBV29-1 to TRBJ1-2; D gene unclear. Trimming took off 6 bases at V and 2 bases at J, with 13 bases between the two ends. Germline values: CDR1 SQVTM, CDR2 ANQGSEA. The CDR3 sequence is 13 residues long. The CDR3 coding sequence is TGCAGCGTCGACGGAGACGTCAACTATGGCTACACCTTC. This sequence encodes CSVDGDVNYGYTF.

CDR3 sequence: CASSYELNEKLFF. In nucleotides, the CDR3 is TGTGCCAGCAGTTACGAGCTTAATGAAAAACTGTTTTTT. V gene TRBV6-5 combines with J gene TRBJ1-4; D unclear. CDR3 length: 13 amino acids. Looked up from germline, CDR1 is MNHEY and CDR2 is SVGAGI. The ends were cut back, 2 bases at V and 4 bases at J, with 5 bases in the middle.

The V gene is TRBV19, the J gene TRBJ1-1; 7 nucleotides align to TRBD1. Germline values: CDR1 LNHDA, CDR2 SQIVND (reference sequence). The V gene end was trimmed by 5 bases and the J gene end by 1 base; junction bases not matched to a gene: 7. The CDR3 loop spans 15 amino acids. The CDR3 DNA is TGTGCCAGTAGTCCCCAGGGGGGCCCGAACACTGAAGCTTTCTTT. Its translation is CASSPQGGPNTEAFF.

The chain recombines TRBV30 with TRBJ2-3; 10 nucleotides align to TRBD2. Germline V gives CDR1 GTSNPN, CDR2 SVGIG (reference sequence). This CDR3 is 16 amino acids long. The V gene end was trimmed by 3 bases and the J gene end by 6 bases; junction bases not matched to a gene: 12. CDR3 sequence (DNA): TGTGCCTGGAGAGAGCGCAAAGCGGGGGGGCTGGATACGCAGTATTTT. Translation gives CAWRERKAGGLDTQYF.

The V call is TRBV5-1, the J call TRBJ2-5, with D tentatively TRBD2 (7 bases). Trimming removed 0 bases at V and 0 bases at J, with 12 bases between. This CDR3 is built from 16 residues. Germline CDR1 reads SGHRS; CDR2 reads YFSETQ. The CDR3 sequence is CASSLVGRGYQETQYF. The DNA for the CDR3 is TGCGCCAGCAGCTTGGTAGGGAGGGGGTACCAAGAGACCCAGTACTTC. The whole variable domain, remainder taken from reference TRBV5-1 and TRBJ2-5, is KAGVTQTPRYLIKTRGQQVTLSCSPISGHRSVSWYQQTPGQGLQFLFEYFSETQRNKGNFPGRFSGRQFSNSRSEMNVSTLELGDSALYLCASSLVGRGYQETQYFGPGTRLLVL.

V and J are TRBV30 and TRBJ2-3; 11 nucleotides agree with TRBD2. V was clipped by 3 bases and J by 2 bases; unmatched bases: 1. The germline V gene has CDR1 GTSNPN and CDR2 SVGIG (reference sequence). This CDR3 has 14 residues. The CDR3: CAWRGLAVTDTQYF. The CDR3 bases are TGTGCCTGGAGGGGACTAGCGGTCACAGATACGCAGTATTTT.

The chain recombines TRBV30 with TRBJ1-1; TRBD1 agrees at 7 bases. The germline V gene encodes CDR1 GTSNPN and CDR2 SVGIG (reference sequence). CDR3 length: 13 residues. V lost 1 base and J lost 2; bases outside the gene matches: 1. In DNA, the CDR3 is TGTGCCTGGAGTGGACAGGGAAACACTGAAGCTTTCTTT. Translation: CAWSGQGNTEAFF.

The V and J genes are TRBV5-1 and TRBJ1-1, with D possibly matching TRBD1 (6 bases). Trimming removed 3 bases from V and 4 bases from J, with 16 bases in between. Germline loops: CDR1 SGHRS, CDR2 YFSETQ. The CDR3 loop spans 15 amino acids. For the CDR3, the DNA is TGCGCCAGCAGCTCCCCCCAGGGGTCAGGCACTGAAGCTTTCTTT. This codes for CASSSPQGSGTEAFF.

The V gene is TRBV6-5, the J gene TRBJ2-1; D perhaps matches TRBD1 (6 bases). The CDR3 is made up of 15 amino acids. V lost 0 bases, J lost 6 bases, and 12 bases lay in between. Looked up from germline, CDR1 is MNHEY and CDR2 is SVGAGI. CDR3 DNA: TGTGCCAGCAGTTACTCGAAGGCCAGGGGCAATGAGCAGTTCTTC. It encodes CASSYSKARGNEQFF.

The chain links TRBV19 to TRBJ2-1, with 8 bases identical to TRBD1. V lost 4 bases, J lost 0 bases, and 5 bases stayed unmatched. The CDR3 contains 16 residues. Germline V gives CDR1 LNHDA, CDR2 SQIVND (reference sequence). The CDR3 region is CASSKGTGSSYNEQFF. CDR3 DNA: TGTGCCAGTAGTAAAGGGACAGGTAGCTCCTACAATGAGCAGTTCTTC.

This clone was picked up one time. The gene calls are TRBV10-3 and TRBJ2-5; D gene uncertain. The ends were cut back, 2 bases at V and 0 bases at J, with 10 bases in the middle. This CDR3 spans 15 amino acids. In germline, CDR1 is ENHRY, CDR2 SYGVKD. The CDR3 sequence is CAISEEAGYQETQYF. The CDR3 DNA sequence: TGTGCCATCAGTGAGGAAGCAGGATACCAAGAGACCCAGTACTTC.

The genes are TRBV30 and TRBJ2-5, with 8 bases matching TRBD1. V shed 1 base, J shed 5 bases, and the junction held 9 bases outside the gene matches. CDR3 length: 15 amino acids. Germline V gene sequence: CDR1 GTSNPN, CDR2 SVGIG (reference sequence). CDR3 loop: CAWSEIRQGWETQYF. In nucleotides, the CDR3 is TGTGCCTGGAGTGAAATCCGACAGGGGTGGGAGACCCAGTACTTC.

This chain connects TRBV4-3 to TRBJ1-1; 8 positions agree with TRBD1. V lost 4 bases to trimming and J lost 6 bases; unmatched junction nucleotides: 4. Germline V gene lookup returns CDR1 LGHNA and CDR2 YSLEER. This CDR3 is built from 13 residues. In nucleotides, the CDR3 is TGCGCCAGCAGCCTCCAGGGGGCGGCTGAAGCTTTCTTT. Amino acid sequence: CASSLQGAAEAFF.

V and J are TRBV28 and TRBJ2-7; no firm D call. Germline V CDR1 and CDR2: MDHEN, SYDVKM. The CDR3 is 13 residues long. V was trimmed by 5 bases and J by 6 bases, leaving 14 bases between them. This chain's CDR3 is CASSREPRSEQYF. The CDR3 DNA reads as TGTGCCAGCAGTCGAGAACCACGGTCCGAGCAGTACTTC. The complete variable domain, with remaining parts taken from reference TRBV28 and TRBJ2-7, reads DVKVTQSSRYLVKRTGEKVFLECVQDMDHENMFWYRQDPGLGLRLIYFSYDVKMKEKGDIPEGYSVSREKKERFSLILESASTNQTSMYLCASSREPRSEQYFGPGTRLTVT.